This is a list of T cell receptor beta chains from one sample in a study of CD8+CD57+ T cells in acquired aplastic anemia. Each CDR3 protein gets one entry after TCRdb re-called the reads with MiXCR. The table lists approximately 150,000 distinct CDR3 sequences, about 45% of them singletons. Sequences were obtained from sorted CD4+, CD8+, or CD8+CD57+ T cells (not recorded which) from PBMCs. Source of these receptors: a human donor with aplastic anemia. Each CDR3 is given with its conserved first and last residue. D genes are given only for firm matches. Clone size is given for some rows only: seen once, a few or many times, or a class if the clone is expanded.

d_call: TRBD1
j_call: TRBJ2-2
clone_size: -
v_call: TRBV29-1
cdr3_aa: CSVEGGSGGQVFF
cdr3_nt: TGCAGCGTTGAAGGGGGAAGTGGGGGACAGGTGTTTTTT

d_call: -
j_call: TRBJ2-5
clone_size: many
v_call: TRBV6-4
cdr3_aa: CASSAVGGETQYF
cdr3_nt: TGTGCCAGCAGTGCAGTGGGAGGAGAGACCCAGTACTTC

d_call: TRBD2
j_call: TRBJ2-4
clone_size: -
v_call: TRBV4-2
cdr3_aa: CASSPESGGNLAKNIQYF
cdr3_nt: TGTGCCAGCAGCCCGGAATCGGGAGGGAATCTAGCCAAAAACATTCAGTACTTC

d_call: -
j_call: TRBJ2-3
clone_size: -
v_call: TRBV19
cdr3_aa: CASSIILGGSTDTQYF
cdr3_nt: TGTGCCAGTAGTATAATTTTAGGGGGGAGCACAGATACGCAGTATTTT

d_call: TRBD2
j_call: TRBJ2-3
clone_size: -
v_call: TRBV7-2
cdr3_aa: CASQWRGVTDTQYF
cdr3_nt: TGTGCCAGCCAATGGCGGGGGGTCACAGATACGCAGTATTTT

d_call: TRBD1
j_call: TRBJ2-3
clone_size: once
v_call: TRBV25-1
cdr3_aa: CASSEVGRGLSTDTQYF
cdr3_nt: TGTGCCAGCAGTGAAGTTGGCAGGGGGCTTAGCACAGATACGCAGTATTTT

d_call: -
j_call: TRBJ2-1
clone_size: -
v_call: TRBV4-3
cdr3_aa: CASSQVLTELNNEQFF
cdr3_nt: TGCGCCAGCAGCCAAGTGCTGACAGAACTCAACAATGAGCAGTTCTTC

d_call: -
j_call: TRBJ1-3
clone_size: -
v_call: TRBV3-1
cdr3_aa: CASSPPISGNTIYF
cdr3_nt: TGTGCCAGCAGCCCCCCAATATCTGGAAACACCATATATTTT

d_call: -
j_call: TRBJ2-7
clone_size: -
v_call: TRBV15
cdr3_aa: CATSRGRSYEQYF
cdr3_nt: TGTGCCACCAGCAGAGGCCGCTCCTACGAGCAGTACTTC

d_call: -
j_call: TRBJ2-2
clone_size: few
v_call: TRBV21-1
cdr3_aa: CASSRRLAGGGVKNTGELFF
cdr3_nt: TGTGCCAGCAGTCGCCGGCTAGCGGGGGGAGGTGTCAAGAACACCGGGGAGCTGTTTTTT

d_call: -
j_call: TRBJ1-2
clone_size: -
v_call: TRBV25-1
cdr3_aa: CASSRNPQGSGYTF
cdr3_nt: TGTGCCAGCAGTCGAAATCCTCAGGGATCTGGCTACACCTTC

d_call: -
j_call: TRBJ2-5
clone_size: few
v_call: TRBV29-1
cdr3_aa: CSVDGQETQYF
cdr3_nt: TGCAGCGTTGACGGTCAGGAGACCCAGTACTTC

d_call: TRBD1
j_call: TRBJ1-1
clone_size: -
v_call: TRBV10-3
cdr3_aa: CASTQGGRAEAFF
cdr3_nt: TGTGCCAGCACCCAGGGGGGGCGGGCTGAAGCTTTCTTT

d_call: -
j_call: TRBJ2-3
clone_size: -
v_call: TRBV25-1
cdr3_aa: CATSDSGASSDTQYF
cdr3_nt: TGTGCCACCAGTGATTCCGGGGCTAGTTCAGATACGCAGTATTTT

d_call: -
j_call: TRBJ1-6
clone_size: -
v_call: TRBV2
cdr3_aa: CASSDRVGNSPLHF
cdr3_nt: TGTGCCAGCAGTGACAGGGTCGGTAATTCACCCCTCCACTTT

d_call: TRBD2
j_call: TRBJ2-5
clone_size: -
v_call: TRBV19
cdr3_aa: CASSMSGGREETQYF
cdr3_nt: TGTGCCAGTAGTATGTCCGGGGGGAGGGAAGAGACCCAGTACTTC

d_call: -
j_call: TRBJ2-7
clone_size: -
v_call: TRBV29-1
cdr3_aa: CSGKQASSYEQYF
cdr3_nt: TGCAGCGGAAAGCAGGCGTCGTCCTACGAGCAGTACTTC

d_call: -
j_call: TRBJ2-1
clone_size: -
v_call: TRBV10-3
cdr3_aa: CAISAVQGAYNEQFF
cdr3_nt: TGTGCCATCAGTGCGGTACAGGGAGCCTACAATGAGCAGTTCTTC

d_call: -
j_call: TRBJ1-3
clone_size: many
v_call: TRBV20-1
cdr3_aa: CSVRAGGPGNTIYF
cdr3_nt: TGCAGTGTTCGCGCCGGGGGTCCTGGAAACACCATATATTTT

d_call: -
j_call: TRBJ1-1
clone_size: many
v_call: TRBV6-1
cdr3_aa: CASRERQGVTEAFF
cdr3_nt: TGTGCCAGCAGGGAACGGCAGGGAGTCACTGAAGCTTTCTTT

d_call: -
j_call: TRBJ1-6
clone_size: medium-sized
v_call: TRBV2
cdr3_aa: CASSQGLSPLHF
cdr3_nt: TGTGCCAGCAGTCAGGGTTTGTCACCCCTCCACTTT

d_call: -
j_call: TRBJ2-3
clone_size: many
v_call: TRBV6-2/TRBV6-3
cdr3_aa: CASSYGIYTQYF
cdr3_nt: TGTGCCAGCAGTTACGGGATCTATACGCAGTATTTT

d_call: -
j_call: TRBJ1-3
clone_size: many
v_call: TRBV2
cdr3_aa: CASCLMDISSGNTIYF
cdr3_nt: TGTGCCAGCTGTTTAATGGACATTAGCTCTGGAAACACCATATATTTT

d_call: -
j_call: TRBJ2-2
clone_size: many
v_call: TRBV19
cdr3_aa: CASSILGRGELFF
cdr3_nt: TGTGCCAGTAGTATATTGGGCCGCGGGGAGCTGTTTTTT

d_call: -
j_call: TRBJ1-5
clone_size: -
v_call: TRBV29-1
cdr3_aa: CSVVLGGRGFNQPQHF
cdr3_nt: TGCAGCGTTGTATTGGGTGGCAGGGGATTCAATCAGCCCCAGCATTTT

d_call: TRBD1
j_call: TRBJ2-3
clone_size: many
v_call: TRBV5-1
cdr3_aa: CASSLYRGVPDTQYF
cdr3_nt: TGCGCCAGCAGCTTGTACAGGGGAGTCCCAGATACGCAGTATTTT

d_call: -
j_call: TRBJ1-1
clone_size: many
v_call: TRBV12-3/TRBV12-4
cdr3_aa: CASSSGVGEAFF
cdr3_nt: TGTGCCAGCAGTTCGGGAGTGGGTGAAGCTTTCTTT

d_call: -
j_call: TRBJ1-4
clone_size: many
v_call: TRBV4-2
cdr3_aa: CASSRGGTNEKLFF
cdr3_nt: TGTGCCAGCAGCCGGGGAGGAACTAATGAAAAACTGTTTTTT

d_call: -
j_call: TRBJ2-6
clone_size: many
v_call: TRBV19
cdr3_aa: CASKPPAANVLTF
cdr3_nt: TGTGCCAGTAAACCCCCGGCGGCCAACGTCCTGACTTTC

d_call: -
j_call: TRBJ2-7
clone_size: -
v_call: TRBV10-1
cdr3_aa: CASSEPRGEQYF
cdr3_nt: TGCGCCAGCAGTGAGCCCAGAGGGGAGCAGTACTTC

d_call: -
j_call: TRBJ2-2
clone_size: few
v_call: TRBV2
cdr3_aa: CASSPLQGGRELFF
cdr3_nt: TGTGCCAGCAGCCCTCTGCAGGGGGGCCGGGAGCTGTTTTTT

d_call: TRBD1
j_call: TRBJ1-2
clone_size: few
v_call: TRBV2
cdr3_aa: CASSAGTGFYGYTF
cdr3_nt: TGTGCCAGCAGTGCCGGGACAGGGTTTTATGGCTACACCTTC

d_call: -
j_call: TRBJ1-1
clone_size: -
v_call: TRBV7-2
cdr3_aa: CASSQMNTEAFF
cdr3_nt: TGTGCCAGCAGCCAAATGAACACTGAAGCTTTCTTT

d_call: -
j_call: TRBJ2-5
clone_size: many
v_call: TRBV7-9
cdr3_aa: CASSSAGETQYF
cdr3_nt: TGTGCCAGCAGCTCCGCCGGGGAGACCCAGTACTTC

d_call: TRBD1
j_call: TRBJ1-4
clone_size: many
v_call: TRBV11-2
cdr3_aa: CASSFTTGGTNEKLFF
cdr3_nt: TGTGCCAGCAGCTTCACCACAGGGGGAACTAATGAAAAACTGTTTTTT

d_call: TRBD1
j_call: TRBJ2-7
clone_size: -
v_call: TRBV5-1
cdr3_aa: CASSQAGGGDEQYF
cdr3_nt: TGCGCCAGCAGCCAAGCAGGGGGCGGTGACGAGCAGTACTTC

d_call: -
j_call: TRBJ1-1
clone_size: -
v_call: TRBV10-3
cdr3_aa: CASSYPGNLKNTEAFF
cdr3_nt: TGTGCCAGCAGTTACCCCGGTAATTTAAAGAACACTGAAGCTTTCTTT

d_call: TRBD1
j_call: TRBJ1-2
clone_size: many
v_call: TRBV7-2
cdr3_aa: CASSIGQGGYGYTF
cdr3_nt: TGTGCCAGCAGCATAGGACAGGGAGGCTATGGCTACACCTTC

d_call: -
j_call: TRBJ2-1
clone_size: -
v_call: TRBV5-8
cdr3_aa: CASGPGGYNEQLF
cdr3_nt: TGTGCCAGCGGTCCAGGTGGTTACAATGAGCAGCTCTTC

d_call: -
j_call: TRBJ1-1
clone_size: few
v_call: TRBV3-1
cdr3_aa: CASSLRGAANKAFF
cdr3_nt: TGTGCCAGCAGCCTAAGGGGGGCGGCAAATAAAGCTTTCTTT

d_call: TRBD1
j_call: TRBJ2-7
clone_size: -
v_call: TRBV7-6
cdr3_aa: CASSFRTGVEQYF
cdr3_nt: TGTGCCAGCAGCTTTAGGACAGGGGTTGAGCAGTACTTC

d_call: -
j_call: TRBJ2-1
clone_size: many
v_call: TRBV20-1
cdr3_aa: CSARDPGRNYNEQFF
cdr3_nt: TGCAGTGCTAGAGATCCGGGACGGAATTACAATGAGCAGTTCTTC

d_call: -
j_call: TRBJ2-5
clone_size: many
v_call: TRBV6-2/TRBV6-3
cdr3_aa: CASSYPSPSGDQYF
cdr3_nt: TGTGCCAGCAGTTACCCGTCCCCTTCCGGGGACCAGTACTTC

d_call: -
j_call: TRBJ2-7
clone_size: -
v_call: TRBV9
cdr3_aa: CASPASPSYEQYF
cdr3_nt: TGTGCCAGTCCGGCCAGCCCCAGTTACGAGCAGTACTTC

d_call: TRBD1
j_call: TRBJ1-2
clone_size: -
v_call: TRBV7-1
cdr3_aa: CASSSAPGQGIYGYTF
cdr3_nt: TGTGCCAGCAGCTCAGCCCCGGGACAGGGGATCTATGGCTACACCTTC

d_call: TRBD1
j_call: TRBJ1-1
clone_size: once
v_call: TRBV20-1
cdr3_aa: CSAPEGARTEAFF
cdr3_nt: TGCAGTGCTCCCGAGGGGGCGAGGACTGAAGCTTTCTTT

d_call: -
j_call: TRBJ1-5
clone_size: many
v_call: TRBV6-5
cdr3_aa: CASSYRAGNQPQHF
cdr3_nt: TGTGCCAGCAGTTACCGGGCAGGAAATCAGCCCCAGCATTTT

d_call: TRBD1
j_call: TRBJ1-2
clone_size: many
v_call: TRBV5-1
cdr3_aa: CASSSAGDREDGYTF
cdr3_nt: TGCGCCAGCAGCTCCGCCGGGGACAGGGAGGATGGCTACACCTTC

d_call: TRBD2
j_call: TRBJ2-3
clone_size: -
v_call: TRBV9
cdr3_aa: CAILGGVGDPDTQYF
cdr3_nt: TGTGCCATCCTCGGGGGGGTGGGGGATCCAGATACGCAGTATTTT

d_call: TRBD2
j_call: TRBJ2-7
clone_size: -
v_call: TRBV20-1
cdr3_aa: CSARLGSGDTDTQYF
cdr3_nt: TGCAGTGCTAGACTGGGTAGCGGGGACACAGATACGCAGTACTTC

d_call: TRBD2
j_call: TRBJ2-3
clone_size: -
v_call: TRBV7-2
cdr3_aa: CASSTGTSGDTQYF
cdr3_nt: TGTGCCAGCAGCACAGGGACTAGCGGAGATACGCAGTATTTT

d_call: TRBD2
j_call: TRBJ2-1
clone_size: few
v_call: TRBV5-1
cdr3_aa: CASSPSGGGGNEQFF
cdr3_nt: TGCGCCAGCAGCCCTAGCGGGGGGGGAGGGAATGAGCAGTTCTTC

d_call: -
j_call: TRBJ1-6
clone_size: -
v_call: TRBV7-3
cdr3_aa: CASSSTLDSPLHF
cdr3_nt: TGTGCCAGCAGCTCGACATTGGATTCACCCCTCCACTTT

d_call: -
j_call: TRBJ2-5
clone_size: -
v_call: TRBV25-1
cdr3_aa: CASSEWAGDQETQYF
cdr3_nt: TGTGCCAGCAGTGAATGGGCAGGGGACCAAGAGACCCAGTACTTC

d_call: -
j_call: TRBJ1-6
clone_size: -
v_call: TRBV7-9
cdr3_aa: CASSLVTFQGQPLHF
cdr3_nt: TGTGCCAGCAGCTTAGTGACGTTCCAGGGGCAACCCCTCCACTTT

d_call: -
j_call: TRBJ1-2
clone_size: -
v_call: TRBV15
cdr3_aa: CATSRDRLDSTYGYTF
cdr3_nt: TGTGCCACCAGCAGAGATCGTCTGGACAGTACCTATGGCTACACCTTC

d_call: TRBD1
j_call: TRBJ2-7
clone_size: -
v_call: TRBV5-1
cdr3_aa: CASSSLPGQGANEQYF
cdr3_nt: TGCGCCAGCAGCTCGCTCCCGGGACAGGGGGCGAACGAGCAGTACTTC

d_call: -
j_call: TRBJ1-2
clone_size: many
v_call: TRBV25-1
cdr3_aa: CASSEFGTAYGYTF
cdr3_nt: TGTGCCAGCAGTGAATTCGGGACCGCCTATGGCTACACCTTC

d_call: TRBD1
j_call: TRBJ2-7
clone_size: -
v_call: TRBV7-7
cdr3_aa: CASSLWDSYEQYF
cdr3_nt: TGTGCCAGCAGCTTATGGGACAGCTACGAGCAGTACTTC

d_call: TRBD1
j_call: TRBJ2-3
clone_size: -
v_call: TRBV10-3
cdr3_aa: CAIQPGTGYTDTQYF
cdr3_nt: TGTGCCATCCAACCCGGGACAGGGTACACAGATACGCAGTATTTT